This is a list of T cell receptor beta chains from one sample in a study of OX40 agonist ivuxolimab in advanced cancers. TCRdb keeps only in-frame clones here, not all; method: immunoSEQ multiplex PCR. Of fewer than 65,000 clones in the sample, about four fifths were seen once. Sequenced material: CD4+ or CD8+ T cells sorted from blood, taken in a trial of the OX40 agonist ivuxolimab. The origin of the receptors is an adult with an advanced solid tumor such as melanoma, head and neck, liver or kidney cancer. CDR3s include the opening cysteine and the closing phenylalanine or tryptophan. D genes are given only for firm matches. Part of the rows lack a size; the others show once, few, many or a class for expanded clones.

d_call,j_call,v_call,clone_size,cdr3_nt,cdr3_aa
-,TRBJ1-1,TRBV10-2,few,TGCGCCAGCGGTCGTGAAGAGAACACTGAAGCTTTCTTT,CASGREENTEAFF
-,TRBJ2-4,TRBV7-2,-,TGTGCCAGCAGCTTACAAGTGAGGGACATTCAGTACTTC,CASSLQVRDIQYF
TRBD1,TRBJ2-7,TRBV9,-,TGTGCCAGCAGCGTAGCTTCGGGACAGACCTACGAGCAGTACTTC,CASSVASGQTYEQYF
-,TRBJ2-1,TRBV7-2,-,TGTGCCAGCAAATTGCCGGGACCCTGGGCCTACAATGAGCAGTTCTTC,CASKLPGPWAYNEQFF
TRBD1,TRBJ1-2,TRBV27,few,TGTGCCAGCAGTTCTCCGGGACAGGGAAAGGAGTATGGCTACACCTTC,CASSSPGQGKEYGYTF
TRBD1,TRBJ1-2,TRBV19,-,TGTGCCAGTAGAAATATCCGGGACAGGGCCAACTATGGCTACACCTTC,CASRNIRDRANYGYTF
-,TRBJ2-2,TRBV5-1,once,TGCGCCAGCAGCTTGGAAACCCCGGGCACCGGGGAGCTGTTTTTT,CASSLETPGTGELFF
-,TRBJ2-1,TRBV5-1,-,TGCGCCAGCAGCACCCTGGACTCTTACAATGAGCAGTTCTTC,CASSTLDSYNEQFF
-,TRBJ2-4,TRBV2,-,TGTGCCAGCGGTGACCATGGCATTCAGTACTTC,CASGDHGIQYF
TRBD1,TRBJ1-2,TRBV6-5,-,TGTGCCAGCAGTTACTCGAACAGGGGAGATGGCTACACCTTC,CASSYSNRGDGYTF
-,TRBJ2-4,TRBV6-1,-,TGTGCCAGCGGCGAGGGCTTTATAGCCAAAAACATTCAGTACTTC,CASGEGFIAKNIQYF
-,TRBJ2-1,TRBV6-1,-,TGTGCCAGCAGTTGGGGGGACACCTCGTACAATGAGCAGTTCTTC,CASSWGDTSYNEQFF
TRBD2,TRBJ2-1,TRBV2,-,TGTGCCAGCAGAAGACTAGCGGGGGCCTACAATGAGCAGTTCTTC,CASRRLAGAYNEQFF
TRBD2,TRBJ2-1,TRBV23-1,-,TGCGCCAGCAGTCAGCGGACTAGCGGGAGACGAAATGAGCAGTTCTTC,CASSQRTSGRRNEQFF
TRBD2,TRBJ2-7,TRBV30,-,TGTGCCTGGAGGGGGGGGAGCTACGAGCAGTACTTC,CAWRGGSYEQYF
-,TRBJ1-3,TRBV5-1,-,TGCGCCAGCAGCTTGGTGGCAGGTTACTCTGGAAACACCATATATTTT,CASSLVAGYSGNTIYF
TRBD1,TRBJ2-2,TRBV11-3,-,TGTGCCAGCAGCTTGACAGGGGAGCCCGGGGAGCTGTTTTTT,CASSLTGEPGELFF
-,TRBJ1-4,TRBV15,-,TGTGCCACCAGTCGAGGTCCAACTAATGAAAAACTGTTTTTT,CATSRGPTNEKLFF
-,TRBJ1-2,TRBV6-6,few,TGTGCCAGCAGTTACAAGGGGGAAGGCTATGGCTACACCTTC,CASSYKGEGYGYTF
-,TRBJ2-3,TRBV30,-,TGTGCCTGGAGACAGGGGACTCGGGATACGCAGTATTTT,CAWRQGTRDTQYF
TRBD1,TRBJ1-2,TRBV6-5,-,TGTGCCAGCACCGACAGGGTGGCTGGCTACACCTTC,CASTDRVAGYTF
TRBD1,TRBJ1-1,TRBV30,many,TGTGCCTGGAGTGTAGGGGGGACAGGGAAAACTGAAGCTTTCTTT,CAWSVGGTGKTEAFF
TRBD2,TRBJ2-7,TRBV5-1,-,TGCGCCAGCAGTGTCAGCGGGGGCACGTACGAGCAGTACTTC,CASSVSGGTYEQYF
-,TRBJ1-1,TRBV7-9,-,TGTGCCAGCAGCTTGGGGGGGAAGAGTCGTTACACTGAAGCTTTCTTT,CASSLGGKSRYTEAFF
-,TRBJ2-2,TRBV7-9,-,TGTGCCAGCAGCTTTTTGACAGGGAACACCGGGGAGCTGTTTTTT,CASSFLTGNTGELFF
-,TRBJ1-6,TRBV6-6,few,TGTGCCAGCAGTTACTCGGAGGATTCACCCCTCCACTTT,CASSYSEDSPLHF
-,TRBJ2-7,TRBV5-1,-,TGCGCCAGCAGCTTGCAGGCTAGCTCCTACGAGCAGTACTTC,CASSLQASSYEQYF
-,TRBJ1-3,TRBV7-6,-,TGTGCCAGCAGCTTAGTCGGCAGGGGAAACACCATATATTTT,CASSLVGRGNTIYF
-,TRBJ2-7,TRBV4-1,-,TGCGCCAGCAGCGGGGGACTTCTACAAGGCTACGAGCAGTACTTC,CASSGGLLQGYEQYF
TRBD1,TRBJ1-1,TRBV30,-,TGTGCCTGGAGAGTGCCGGACAGGATAAACACTGAAGCTTTCTTT,CAWRVPDRINTEAFF
-,TRBJ2-4,TRBV10-3,-,TGTGCCACGCAGACAGGCGAAAACATTCAGTACTTC,CATQTGENIQYF
TRBD1,TRBJ1-1,TRBV5-1,few,TGCGCCAGCAGCTTGGGGGGGACAGGATACGCTGAAGCTTTCTTT,CASSLGGTGYAEAFF
-,TRBJ2-2,TRBV6-5,-,TGTGCCAGCAGTTACTCTTTGGACGGGGAGCTGTTTTTT,CASSYSLDGELFF
TRBD2,TRBJ2-3,TRBV19,-,TGTGCCAGTAGTATAGAAACAGGCAGGCCCCCCGGGAGGGATACGCAGTATTTT,CASSIETGRPPGRDTQYF
-,TRBJ1-3,TRBV18,-,TGTGCCAGCTCACCGGGGTTTGACTCTGGAAACACCATATATTTT,CASSPGFDSGNTIYF
-,TRBJ2-1,TRBV11-2,-,TGTGCCAGCAGCTTAGGCCGGTGGAATGAGCAGTTCTTC,CASSLGRWNEQFF
-,TRBJ2-2,TRBV5-6,-,TGTGCCAGCAGCTTCGATACGAACACCGGGGAGCTGTTTTTT,CASSFDTNTGELFF
TRBD2,TRBJ2-1,TRBV14,-,TGTGCCAGCAGCCAACCTAGCGGGAGGTGGAATGAGCAGTTCTTC,CASSQPSGRWNEQFF
-,TRBJ2-1,TRBV5-4,many,TGTGCCAGCAGCTTCCTCGACCAGGGTAGTAATGAGCAGTTCTTC,CASSFLDQGSNEQFF
TRBD2,TRBJ2-3,TRBV19,-,TGTGCCAGTAGTGGTGGGACTAGCGGTACTCCTAGCACAGATACGCAGTATTTT,CASSGGTSGTPSTDTQYF
-,TRBJ1-1,TRBV2,-,TGTGCCAGCACCCAACGGGGGGGCGCCTACACTGAAGCTTTCTTT,CASTQRGGAYTEAFF
TRBD1,TRBJ1-2,TRBV2,-,TGTGCCAGCAGTGACAGGACAGGGTACGGTCGTGGCTACACCTTC,CASSDRTGYGRGYTF
TRBD2,TRBJ2-2,TRBV5-6,-,TGTGCCAGCAGCACCACTAGCGGGAGGAACACCGGGGAGCTGTTTTTT,CASSTTSGRNTGELFF
-,TRBJ2-3,TRBV5-1,-,TGCGCCAGCAGCTTGGGTCGTAGCGGCGGGATTACAGATACGCAGTATTTT,CASSLGRSGGITDTQYF
-,TRBJ2-7,TRBV2,-,TGTGCCAGCAGACCGGGAGCGATCTACGAGCAGTACTTC,CASRPGAIYEQYF
-,TRBJ2-1,TRBV27,once,TGTACCAGCAGCCCCGGGTTGCGCTACAATGAGCAGTTCTTC,CTSSPGLRYNEQFF
TRBD2,TRBJ2-5,TRBV5-3,-,TGTGCCAGAAGCTTCCTGTGGACTAGCGGGGGGCTCCAAGAGACCCAGTACTTC,CARSFLWTSGGLQETQYF
-,TRBJ2-5,TRBV27,-,TGTGCCAGCAGTTTATCGAGGGGGAAGACCCAGTACTTC,CASSLSRGKTQYF
-,TRBJ2-3,TRBV5-1,-,TGCGCCAGCAGTAAGGAGTACCGAGGGACAGATACGCAGTATTTT,CASSKEYRGTDTQYF
-,TRBJ1-1,TRBV21-1,-,TGTGCCAGCACCCCTAGACGCGGACCCATGAACACTGAAGCTTTCTTT,CASTPRRGPMNTEAFF
-,TRBJ1-2,TRBV28,-,TGTGCCAGCAGTTTATGGACCGAGACCTATGGCTACACCTTC,CASSLWTETYGYTF
TRBD2,TRBJ2-2,TRBV5-6,-,TGTGCCAGCAGGGTAGCGGGAGGGCCGTACACCGGGGAGCTGTTTTTT,CASRVAGGPYTGELFF
-,TRBJ1-2,TRBV19,-,TGTGCCAGTAGTATTTGGCAGGGGAACGACTATGGCTACACCTTC,CASSIWQGNDYGYTF
TRBD1,TRBJ1-2,TRBV6-6,-,TGTGCCAGCAGTGCCCGGACAGGGGCTGGGGATGGCTACACCTTC,CASSARTGAGDGYTF